Below are 13 T cell receptor beta chains sequenced from a single sample in a study of shared clonotypes between healthy human individuals. Some clones are missing from TCRdb's copy, which holds only in-frame ones; the method was immunoSEQ multiplex PCR. The profile shows around 980,000 clones, around 78% of them singletons. Sample: memory CD4+ T cells from PBMCs. The subset: CD45RA-negative fraction. Every receptor here comes from a man aged 18-30 years in good health. Some clones in this sample may be carry-over from other donors' samples.

The chain has TRBV9 and TRBJ2-1; D is unresolved. V dropped 4 bases and J dropped 10 bases, with 21 bases sitting between them. CDR1 SGDLS and CDR2 YYNGEE come from the germline V gene. CDR3 length: 15 residues. CDR3 sequence reads: CASSTPPVASREQFF. The CDR3, as DNA: TGTGCCAGCAGCACTCCCCCGGTGGCTTCTCGGGAGCAGTTCTTC.

Notes on this clone: Germline is not matched at one junction end, which may reflect a read error. J is TRBJ2-3 and V is TRBV11-2, with D hard to call. The CDR3 covers 17 residues. Germline assignment: CDR1 SGHAT and CDR2 FQNNGV. CDR3 loop: CAGSLDARKGKTDTQYF. The CDR3 nucleotides read TGTGCCGGCAGCTTAGATGCCCGGAAGGGCAAAACAGATACGCAGTATTTT. Filled out from reference TRBV11-2 and TRBJ2-3, the complete variable domain reads EAGVAQSPRYKIIEKRQSVAFWCNPISGHATLYWYQQILGQGPKLLIQFQNNGVVDDSQLPKDRFSAERLKGVDSTLKIQPAKLEDSAVYLCAGSLDARKGKTDTQYFGPGTRLTVL.

A few counts support this clone. This chain joins TRBV30 and TRBJ1-3; no clear D. Germline CDR1 reads GTSNPN; CDR2 reads SVGIG (reference sequence). V dropped 6 bases and J dropped 7 bases, with 10 bases sitting between them. The CDR3 has 11 amino acids. The CDR3 region is CACDPGNTIYF. CDR3 nucleotides: TGTGCCTGTGACCCGGGTAACACCATATATTTT. Full variable domain (missing parts from reference TRBV30 and TRBJ1-3): SQTIHQWPATLVQPVGSPLSLECTVEGTSNPNLYWYRQAAGRGLQLLFYSVGIGQISSEVPQNLSASRPQDRQFILSSKKLLLSDSGFYLCACDPGNTIYFGEGSWLTVV.

Written as DNA, the CDR3 is TGTGCCAGCAGCAAACTACTACGAGGCACAGATACGCAGTATTTT. Its protein product is CASSKLLRGTDTQYF. The genes are TRBV21-1 and TRBJ2-3; the D call of TRBD2 is as the table states it, not checked on the DNA. TRBV21-1 has pseudogene status. This CDR3 is built from 15 residues.

The CDR3 nucleotides are TGTGCCAGCAGCTTGGCCGGGACACATAACACTGAAGCTTTCTTT. Translating it yields CASSLAGTHNTEAFF. V is TRBV5-4 and J is TRBJ1-1; D may be TRBD1 (6 bases). CDR3 size: 15 residues. In germline, CDR1 is SGHNT, CDR2 YYREEE (reference sequence). Trimming pared 0 bases from V and 2 bases from J, leaving 11 bases between.

The chain joins TRBV29-1 to TRBJ1-1; 9 bases line up with TRBD1. The CDR3 has 13 residues. V lost 6 bases, J lost 8 bases, and 10 bases stayed unmatched. Germline V lookup: CDR1 SQVTM, CDR2 ANQGSEA. As DNA, the CDR3 is TGCAGCGTCGGAAGCGGACAGGGGCGCGAAGCTTTCTTT. Translating it yields CSVGSGQGREAFF.

This clone was found many times. The chain has TRBV28 and TRBJ2-6; 11 nucleotides agree with TRBD1. CDR1 and CDR2 (germline): MDHEN, SYDVKM. The CDR3 is made up of 20 amino acids. The V segment lost 2 bases and the J segment 0 bases; nucleotides outside the gene matches: 9. The CDR3 DNA follows: TGTGCCAGCAGTTTAACCCAGGGGACAGGGGGGCACTCTGGGGCCAACGTCCTGACTTTC. Its protein product is CASSLTQGTGGHSGANVLTF.

The chain recombines TRBV6-1 with TRBJ2-1; D is ambiguous. The germline gives CDR1 MNHNS, CDR2 SASEGT. Trimming removed 6 bases at V and 2 bases at J, with 11 bases between. The CDR3 is 14 residues long. The CDR3 loop is CASSGSGPYNEQFF. DNA for the CDR3: TGTGCCAGCAGCGGTTCAGGTCCCTACAATGAGCAGTTCTTC.

The rearrangement uses TRBV5-1 and TRBJ2-1, with 7 nucleotides matching TRBD2. Unmatched junction bases numbered 14, after V lost 3 bases and J lost 8 bases. This CDR3 is built from 16 residues. Germline V lookup: CDR1 SGHRS, CDR2 YFSETQ. The CDR3 nucleotides read TGCGCCAGCAGCTCCGGCGGCGGGAGCAGTAGGGATGAGCAGTTCTTC. Its translation is CASSSGGGSSRDEQFF.

V gene TRBV27 combines with J gene TRBJ2-3; 9 bases agree with TRBD1. Germline loops: CDR1 MNHEY, CDR2 SMNVEV (reference sequence). J gave up 6 bases and V 6 bases, and 7 bases lay outside the gene matches. The CDR3 consists of 14 residues. CDR3 in amino acids: CASRDRGDKDTQYF. The CDR3 coding sequence is TGTGCCAGCAGAGACAGGGGGGATAAGGATACGCAGTATTTT.

The chain is built from TRBV29-1 and TRBJ2-1; D is uncertain. Germline V gene lookup returns CDR1 SQVTM and CDR2 ANQGSEA. With 4 bases removed from V and 10 bases from J, the gap between germline ends came to 17 bases. The CDR3 has 13 amino acids. The CDR3 nucleotides are TGCAGCGTTGTCCAGCGCCGCATGGACGAGCAGTTCTTC. Residues: CSVVQRRMDEQFF.

The V gene is TRBV9, the J gene TRBJ1-1, with a tentative D call TRBD1 (5 bases). The CDR3 totals 15 residues. Germline values: CDR1 SGDLS, CDR2 YYNGEE. V lost 4 bases, J lost 5 bases, and 18 bases lay in between. CDR3 region: CASSRAGGMRTEAFF. The CDR3 DNA is TGTGCCAGCAGCCGAGCGGGGGGAATGAGGACTGAAGCTTTCTTT. The full variable domain, completed using reference TRBV9 and TRBJ1-1, is DSGVTQTPKHLITATGQRVTLRCSPRSGDLSVYWYQQSLDQGLQFLIQYYNGEERAKGNILERFSAQQFPDLHSELNLSSLELGDSALYFCASSRAGGMRTEAFFGQGTRLTVV.

The V and J genes are TRBV2 and TRBJ2-4; TRBD1 agrees at 10 bases. The V and J ends lost 5 bases and 8 bases, in that order; junction bases with no gene match: 3. Germline lookup yields CDR1 SNHLY and CDR2 FYNNEI. CDR3 length equals 13 residues. This CDR3 is CASSPGTGDIQYF. The CDR3 nucleotides are TGTGCCAGCAGTCCTGGGACAGGGGACATTCAGTACTTC.